This TCR beta chain was identified in a study of blood T cell repertoires in COVID-19 (dated by TCRdb to 2020 to 2021). Regarding the study in general: The collaborator samples originated in the United States, Italy and Spain and spanned the acute and convalescent phases of COVID-19. A freely available public database, intended as a resource for researchers studying the immune response to SARS-CoV-2, is where the repertoires were released. The prospective study material was composed of cDNA or gDNA derived from T cells, B-cell-depleted T cells, or PBMCs. Subjects who had been exposed to COVID-19, were actively infected with it, or had recovered from it provided the deeply sampled blood TCRbeta repertoires that made up the dataset. The samples were drawn from two sources: the first 160 participants of the ongoing ImmuneRACE study, and 950 to 1,500 subjects contributed by 6 global collaborators. Where available, HLA class I and class II types were obtained from metadata supplied by the sample provider rather than from assay-based typing. A de-identified subject ID, COVID-19 status, age in years and sex were almost always included in the sample metadata.

In the prospective study, participants were roughly 18 to 89 years old, resided in about two dozen geographic areas of the United States, and were enrolled through a virtual design. To assign participants to cohorts, the prospective study relied on clinical history that participants themselves reported in a screening survey and a study questionnaire. For ImmuneRACE Cohort 3, a participant was defined as recovered based on two consecutive negative NP/OP PCR tests, clearance by a healthcare professional, or resolution of symptoms. Each participant in the prospective study had whole blood, serum and a nasopharyngeal or oropharyngeal swab collected by mobile phlebotomists. Additional blood draws and questionnaires over an approximately 2-month period could optionally be provided by prospective study participants. Before DNA extraction, prospective study blood samples were shipped either frozen or at room temperature.

TCRbeta CDR3 regions were amplified from genomic DNA by means of the immunoSEQ Assay, a bias-controlled multiplex PCR. Per the source publication's procedure: Within the assay, amplification of reference gene primers was used to estimate how many nucleated cells each sample contained. To quantify the absolute abundance of each unique TCRbeta CDR3 rearrangement, sequence reads were collapsed and filtered. For each sample, productive Simpson clonality was calculated as the square root of Simpson's diversity index over productive rearrangements. What TCRdb holds here is the immuneACCESS table cut down to in-frame rearrangements. Part of the clones is not present; checked against another copy, under half of the missing clones reflect an unresolved V gene, and the others are unexplained. Clone size and V and J calls were adopted from that table, with D and trimming inferred from the DNA. The sample has about 220,000 clones on record, under 90% of them singletons. The ten biggest clones cover about 3.3% of the sample.

What the study reported, not specific to this receptor: How much clinical and demographic metadata was included differed by source and by participant, and the metadata was provided uncurated.

Comment on this clone: Which antigen it targets is not known. Relative to the germline gene, one junction end is altered; a read error may explain this.

From a lookup of the germline V gene, CDR1 and CDR2 are SGHRS and YFSETQ. From the cysteine through the phenylalanine, the CDR3 covers 16 amino acids. CDR3 DNA is the only sequence kept; it has 48 bases, read in frame from the first base. The chain uses TRBV5-1 and TRBJ2-7, with 9 bases in between that match TRBD1. Sequenced input: PBMCs or T cells enriched from blood (not recorded which). The receptor's source is a woman aged 60-75 years who had recovered from COVID-19. The CDR3 region reads CASSLAAGTGYNEQYF. The DNA sequence is TGCGCCAGCAGTTTGGCTGCCGGGACAGGGTACAACGAGCAGTACTTC.